What follows are 27 T cell receptor beta chains derived from one specimen sequenced in a study of T cell repertoires in cytomegalovirus infection. TCRdb reanalysed the reads using MiXCR and keeps one entry per CDR3 protein. Of approximately 500,000 distinct CDR3 sequences detected, more than 15% appear once; the ten largest clones hold roughly a quarter. Sequenced input: CD8+ T cells from PBMCs. The receptor set was obtained from a human donor in good health (CMV status not recorded). Some clones in this sample may be carry-over from other donors' samples.

The chain has TRBV24-1 and TRBJ2-4; the match to TRBD2 covers 7 bases. CDR3 length: 13 residues. Germline V CDR1 and CDR2: KGHDR, SFDVKD. V lost 5 bases, J lost 5 bases, and 2 bases stayed unmatched. The CDR3 reads CATSAGGENIQYF. The CDR3 DNA reads as TGTGCCACCAGTGCTGGGGGGGAAAACATTCAGTACTTC.

A remark on this clonotype: The CDR3 ends on some other residue instead of the conserved phenylalanine or tryptophan, so this is likely a read error. Because the CDR3's place on the DNA is in doubt, the DNA is left out and the CDR3 is given as listed by TCRdb. The chain couples TRBV7-3 to TRBJ1-1. Germline CDR1 is SGHTA and CDR2 is FQGTGA. The CDR3 contains 15 residues when both ends are counted. CDR3 region: CASSPRAGRSTEALY.

The chain couples TRBV29-1 to TRBJ1-1; weak D call: TRBD1 (6 bases). Between the trimmed V and J ends, which lost 1 base and 8 bases, there was a span of 11 bases. From germline, CDR1 is SQVTM and CDR2 ANQGSEA. This CDR3 is built from 12 residues. The CDR3 nucleotides are TGCAGCGTTGAAGGGGGGCGGCGCGAAGCTTTCTTT. Translation gives CSVEGGRREAFF. Variable domain in full (rest from reference TRBV29-1 and TRBJ1-1): SAVISQKPSRDICQRGTSLTIQCQVDSQVTMMFWYRQQPGQSLTLIATANQGSEATYESGFVIDKFPISRPNLTFSTLTVSNMSPEDSSIYLCSVEGGRREAFFGQGTRLTVV.

The chain carries TRBV4-1 and TRBJ1-1, with D maybe TRBD1 (5 bases). The CDR3 extends over 15 amino acids. V lost 0 bases and J 3 bases, leaving 11 bases between the germline ends. Germline-derived CDR1 and CDR2 are MGHRA and YSYEKL. The CDR3 DNA reads TGCGCCAGCAGCCAAGAGCCGGGGACTTACACTGAAGCTTTCTTT. This gives the protein CASSQEPGTYTEAFF.

In its sample, this clonotype was seen many times. The germline gene is not matched at one end of the junction; a read error may be the cause. V gene TRBV7-7 combines with J gene TRBJ2-7; 10 bases are a match to TRBD1. Germline values: CDR1 SSHAT, CDR2 FNYEAQ (reference sequence). The CDR3 is 15 amino acids. CDR3 sequence reads: CASSSGTGVTYEQYF. The CDR3, as DNA: TGTGCTAGCAGCTCTGGGACAGGGGTAACCTACGAGCAGTACTTC.

CDR3 DNA sequence: TGTGCCAGCATTGGGCCTACAAAGGGAAAGGGGATGGAATACAATGAGCAGTTCTTC. The encoded protein is CASIGPTKGKGMEYNEQFF. The chain couples TRBV27 to TRBJ2-1, with a possible D match to TRBD1 (5 bases). The CDR3 totals 19 residues. V was clipped by 7 bases and J by 4 bases, with 29 bases between them. Germline-derived CDR1 and CDR2 are MNHEY and SMNVEV (reference sequence).

The V call is TRBV24-1, the J call TRBJ1-1, with D possibly matching TRBD1 (5 bases). The CDR3 is 13 residues long. Trimming took 8 bases from V and 3 from J, leaving 12 bases between them. Germline CDR1 is KGHDR and CDR2 is SFDVKD. CDR3 DNA sequence: TGTGCCACCACCCCGGGGGAGTACACTGAAGCTTTCTTT. Amino acids: CATTPGEYTEAFF.

The chain carries TRBV13 and TRBJ1-5, with 7 bases matching TRBD1. V lost 5 bases and J lost 11; bases outside the gene matches: 9. Germline loops: CDR1 PRHDT, CDR2 FYEKMQ (reference sequence). The CDR3 is made up of 13 amino acids. CDR3 residues: CASSPGPQGAQHF. Written as DNA, the CDR3 is TGTGCCAGCAGCCCGGGGCCCCAGGGGGCCCAGCATTTT. The full variable domain, rest sourced from reference TRBV13 and TRBJ1-5, is AAGVIQSPRHLIKEKRETATLKCYPIPRHDTVYWYQQGPGQDPQFLISFYEKMQSDKGSIPDRFSAQQFSDYHSELNMSSLELGDSALYFCASSPGPQGAQHFGDGTRLSIL.

This clonotype appeared many times. The chain carries TRBV27 and TRBJ1-5; TRBD1 might be the D (6 bases). Trimming left V 6 bases short and J 10 bases short, with 16 bases between. The CDR3 runs 13 residues. Germline V gives CDR1 MNHEY, CDR2 SMNVEV (reference sequence). The CDR3 bases are TGTGCCAGCAGACAGGGTGCTATGGCCCCCCAGCATTTT. Protein: CASRQGAMAPQHF.

With respect to this clonotype: Just one base apart from a much larger clone, this may be a read error. A read error is likely, as this CDR3 ends without the conserved phenylalanine or tryptophan. This rearrangement joins TRBV28 to TRBJ2-1; no definite D call. CDR3 size: 11 residues. In germline, CDR1 is MDHEN, CDR2 SYDVKM. Trimming pared 4 bases from V and 9 bases from J, leaving 7 bases between. The CDR3 nucleotides read TGTGCCAGCAGTTCCAGGCCTGAGCAGTTCTTA. Protein sequence: CASSSRPEQFL.

In this sample, this clonotype turned up a few times. The chain is built from TRBV24-1 and TRBJ2-7; 7 bases are a match to TRBD1. The CDR3 runs 15 residues. J gave up 4 bases and V 4 bases, and 9 bases lay outside the gene matches. Germline values: CDR1 KGHDR, CDR2 SFDVKD. The CDR3 reads CATSDHRDSRYEQYF. Written as DNA, the CDR3 is TGTGCCACCAGTGACCACCGGGACAGCCGGTACGAGCAGTACTTC.

This clonotype has a count of ten or more. V gene TRBV6-1 combines with J gene TRBJ2-7, with D hard to call. Trimming stripped 6 bases from V and 3 bases from J, with 15 bases between. CDR1 is MNHNS, CDR2 SASEGT, per germline. The CDR3 is 14 residues long. The CDR3 loop is CASSIDGAYYEQYF. CDR3 nucleotides: TGTGCCAGCAGCATAGACGGAGCATACTACGAGCAGTACTTC.

A few counts support this clonotype. The chain uses TRBV6-1 and TRBJ2-6; 7 bases map to TRBD1. Germline V gives CDR1 MNHNS, CDR2 SASEGT. This CDR3 comprises 17 residues. With V trimmed by 2 bases and J by 0 bases, 4 bases remained unmatched. The DNA of the CDR3 is TGTGCCAGCAGTGAACAGGGGGTCCTCTCTGGGGCCAACGTCCTGACTTTC. This sequence encodes CASSEQGVLSGANVLTF.

This clonotype was recorded many times. J is TRBJ2-4 and V is TRBV7-9; a possible D gene is TRBD1 (6 bases). The length of the CDR3 is 14 residues. The germline CDR1 and CDR2 sequences are SEHNR and FQNEAQ (reference sequence). V shed 10 bases and J shed 3 bases, with 16 bases lying between them. CDR3 loop: CATPWGPGKNIQYF. CDR3 sequence (DNA): TGTGCCACTCCCTGGGGGCCGGGCAAAAACATTCAGTACTTC.

In DNA form, the CDR3 reads TGTGCCATCAGTGATGGGGGAAAAGATTCACCCCTCCACTTT. Residues: CAISDGGKDSPLHF. This chain links TRBV10-3 with TRBJ1-6, with D perhaps TRBD1 (5 bases). The CDR3 length is 14 residues. CDR1 ENHRY and CDR2 SYGVKD come from the germline V gene. With 3 bases removed from V and 8 bases from J, the gap between germline ends came to 11 bases.

In its sample, this clonotype was seen a few times. This rearrangement joins TRBV29-1 to TRBJ2-7; possibly TRBD2 for D (5 bases). CDR1 SQVTM and CDR2 ANQGSEA come from the germline V gene. V shed 7 bases and J shed 5 bases, with 21 bases lying between them. The CDR3 extends over 14 amino acids. DNA for the CDR3: TGCAGCGCCCTAGGAGGAGACCCTTCAAACGAGCAGTACTTC. Residues: CSALGGDPSNEQYF.

This clonotype was seen more than once but under ten times. The chain recombines TRBV20-1 with TRBJ2-1, with TRBD2 matching over 8 bases. The V gene's germline CDR1 is DFQATT and CDR2 SNEGSKA (reference sequence). Trimming cost V 7 bases and J 2 bases; bases outside gene matches: 10. The CDR3 sequence is 15 residues long. CDR3 in DNA: TGCAGTGGGCTGGGCCAGCGGGGGACCTACAATGAGCAGTTCTTC. Translating gives CSGLGQRGTYNEQFF.

This clonotype has at least ten counts. The chain uses TRBV7-9 and TRBJ1-1; D is possibly TRBD1 (5 bases). The CDR3 extends over 14 amino acids. Germline assignment: CDR1 SEHNR and CDR2 FQNEAQ (reference sequence). V was trimmed by 1 base and J by 0 bases, leaving 6 bases between them. CDR3 protein: CASSLGTMNTEAFF. CDR3 nucleotides: TGTGCCAGCAGCTTAGGGACAATGAACACTGAAGCTTTCTTT. Based on the CDR3 plus reference TRBV7-9 and TRBJ1-1, the full variable domain is DTGVSQNPRHKITKRGQNVTFRCDPISEHNRLYWYRQTLGQGPEFLTYFQNEAQLEKSRLLSDRFSAERPKGSFSTLEIQRTEQGDSAMYLCASSLGTMNTEAFFGQGTRLTVV.

The J gene is TRBJ2-5, the V gene TRBV24-1, with D possibly being TRBD2 (5 bases). Trimming left V 0 bases short and J 7 bases short, with 11 bases between. Per the germline V gene, CDR1 is KGHDR and CDR2 is SFDVKD. The CDR3 runs to 14 residues. This CDR3 reads CATSDLNPGGTQYF. The CDR3 DNA sequence: TGTGCCACCAGTGATTTGAACCCCGGAGGGACCCAGTACTTC.

About this clonotype: The CDR3 does not end in the conserved phenylalanine or tryptophan, so this is likely a read error. The chain links TRBV6-5 to TRBJ1-2; 7 bases match TRBD1. This CDR3 region has 12 residues. In germline, CDR1 is MNHEY, CDR2 SVGAGI. V gave up 5 bases and J gave up 5 bases; unmatched junction bases: 2. CDR3 coding DNA: TGTGCCAGCAGTAAACAGGGGTATGGCTACACCTAC. Translated, it gives CASSKQGYGYTY.

The rearrangement uses TRBV9 and TRBJ1-3; 7 bases are a match to TRBD1. The length of the CDR3 is 14 residues. The V gene end was trimmed by 3 bases and the J gene end by 4 bases; junction bases not matched to a gene: 4. Germline V lookup: CDR1 SGDLS, CDR2 YYNGEE. The CDR3 here is CASSENRGGNTIYF. In DNA, the CDR3 is TGTGCCAGCAGCGAAAACAGGGGAGGAAACACCATATATTTT.

This clonotype was seen at least ten times. The chain is built from TRBV6-2 or TRBV6-3 and TRBJ2-1; possible D gene TRBD2, 5 bases. Germline V CDR1 and CDR2: MNHEY, SVGEGT. V was shortened by 10 bases and J by 4 bases, with 14 bases between the two germline ends. This CDR3 comprises 13 residues. CDR3 nucleotides: TGTGCCACCTCCCCCGGGGTTTACAATGAGCAGTTCTTC. The encoded protein is CATSPGVYNEQFF.

On this clonotype itself: The junction does not match germline at one end; this may be a read error. The J gene is TRBJ1-5, the V gene TRBV5-3; 7 bases are shared with TRBD1. Being an ORF, TRBV5-3 has a function that is uncertain. The CDR3 contains 16 residues. The CDR3 DNA sequence: TGTGCCAGCAGCTTGACAGGGTTCTCTAGCAATCAGCCCCAGCATTTT. Protein sequence: CASSLTGFSSNQPQHF.

This clonotype was detected many times. V gene TRBV28 combines with J gene TRBJ2-5, with 8 bases that match TRBD2. Trimming removed 6 bases from V and 2 bases from J; junction bases left unmatched: 11. The germline CDR1 and CDR2 sequences are MDHEN and SYDVKM. The CDR3 sequence is 16 residues long. The DNA for the CDR3 is TGTGCCAGCAGCCCTGGGCCGGGAGGGCCACAAGAGACCCAGTACTTC. Translating it yields CASSPGPGGPQETQYF.

In this sample, this clonotype turned up a few times. This chain uses TRBV14 with TRBJ1-2; D not certain. CDR1 is SGHDN and CDR2 is FVKESK in the germline V gene. The length of the CDR3 is 17 residues. V lost 2 bases and J 0 bases, leaving 16 bases between the germline ends. The CDR3 is CASSQRTFVAPNYGYTF. CDR3 sequence (DNA): TGTGCCAGCAGCCAAAGGACCTTTGTTGCACCTAACTATGGCTACACCTTC.

In its sample, this clonotype was seen many times. This chain links TRBV7-6 with TRBJ1-4, with 8 bases fitting TRBD1. The ends lost 5 bases at V and 0 bases at J; junction bases unmatched: 5. CDR3 length: 16 residues. The germline V gene encodes CDR1 SGHVS and CDR2 FNYEAQ. Here the CDR3 reads CASSAGQAATNEKLFF. CDR3 sequence (DNA): TGTGCCAGCAGCGCGGGACAGGCTGCAACTAATGAAAAACTGTTTTTT. The full variable domain, rest sourced from reference TRBV7-6 and TRBJ1-4, is GAGVSQSPRYKVTKRGQDVALRCDPISGHVSLYWYRQALGQGPEFLTYFNYEAQQDKSGLPNDRFSAERPEGSISTLTIQRTEQRDSAMYRCASSAGQAATNEKLFFGSGTQLSVL.

This clonotype was found many times. The J gene is TRBJ1-5, the V gene TRBV7-6, with D possibly TRBD1 on 6 matching bases. Germline CDR1 SGHVS, CDR2 FNYEAQ. V was cut by 4 bases and J by 7 bases, with 11 bases left in between. The CDR3 spans 13 residues. CDR3: CASSSNREQPQHF. The CDR3 coding sequence is TGTGCCAGCAGCTCCAACAGGGAACAGCCCCAGCATTTT.